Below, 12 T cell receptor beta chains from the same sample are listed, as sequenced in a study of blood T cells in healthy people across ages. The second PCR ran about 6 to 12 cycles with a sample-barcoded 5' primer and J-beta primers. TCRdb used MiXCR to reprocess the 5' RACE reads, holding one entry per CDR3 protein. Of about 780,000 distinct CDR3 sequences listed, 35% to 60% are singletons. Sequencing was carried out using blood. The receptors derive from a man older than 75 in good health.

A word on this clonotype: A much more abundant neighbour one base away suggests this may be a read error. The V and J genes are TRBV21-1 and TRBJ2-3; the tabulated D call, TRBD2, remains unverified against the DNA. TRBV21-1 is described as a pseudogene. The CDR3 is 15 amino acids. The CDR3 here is CASGPLAGEGDTQYF. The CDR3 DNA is TGTGCCAGCGGACCACTAGCGGGAGAAGGAGATACGCAGTATTTT.

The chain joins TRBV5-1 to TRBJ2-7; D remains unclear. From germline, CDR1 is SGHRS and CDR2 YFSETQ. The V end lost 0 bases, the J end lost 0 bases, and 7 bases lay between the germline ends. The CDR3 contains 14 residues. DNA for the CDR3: TGCGCCAGCAGCTTGGGCCCCCACTCCTACGAGCAGTACTTC. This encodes CASSLGPHSYEQYF. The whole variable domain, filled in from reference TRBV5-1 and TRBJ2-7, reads KAGVTQTPRYLIKTRGQQVTLSCSPISGHRSVSWYQQTPGQGLQFLFEYFSETQRNKGNFPGRFSGRQFSNSRSEMNVSTLELGDSALYLCASSLGPHSYEQYFGPGTRLTVT.

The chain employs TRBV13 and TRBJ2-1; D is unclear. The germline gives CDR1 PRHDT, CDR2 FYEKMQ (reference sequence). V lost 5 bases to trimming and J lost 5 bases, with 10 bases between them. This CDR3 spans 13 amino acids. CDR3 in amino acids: CASSQLFNNEQFF. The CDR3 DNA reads TGTGCCAGCAGCCAGCTGTTTAACAATGAGCAGTTCTTC.

CDR3 nucleotides: TGTGCCAGCAGGGGGACAGGGAGCTACGAGCAGTACTTC. Translation gives CASRGTGSYEQYF. This chain connects TRBV6-2 or TRBV6-3 to TRBJ2-5; 9 positions match TRBD1. The J call may be incorrect, as the DNA end agrees better with TRBJ2-7. Germline V CDR1 and CDR2: MNHEY, SVGEGT. The CDR3 loop spans 13 amino acids.

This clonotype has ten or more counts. The CDR3 DNA is TGTGCCAGCAGCCATAGGACTTACACCCTGGGGACTATGAACACTGAAGCTTTCTTT. This gives the protein CASSHRTYTLGTMNTEAFF. The chain couples TRBV3-1 to TRBJ1-1, with D possibly being TRBD1 (5 bases). The V gene lost 3 bases and the J gene lost 0 bases, with 23 bases spanning the gap. The CDR3 loop spans 19 amino acids. Germline V gene lookup returns CDR1 LGHDT and CDR2 YNNKEL (reference sequence).

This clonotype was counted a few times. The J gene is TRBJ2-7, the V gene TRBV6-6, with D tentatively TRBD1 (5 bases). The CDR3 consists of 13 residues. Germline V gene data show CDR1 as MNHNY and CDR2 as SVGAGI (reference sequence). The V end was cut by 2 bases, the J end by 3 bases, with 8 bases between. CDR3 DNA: TGTGCCAGCAGTTACGACAGCTACTACGAGCAGTACTTC. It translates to CASSYDSYYEQYF.

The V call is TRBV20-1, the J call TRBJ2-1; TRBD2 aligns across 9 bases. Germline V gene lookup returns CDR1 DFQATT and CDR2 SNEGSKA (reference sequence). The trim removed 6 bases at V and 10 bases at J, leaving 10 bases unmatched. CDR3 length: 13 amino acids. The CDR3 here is CSALAGGPREQFF. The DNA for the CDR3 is TGCAGTGCATTGGCGGGAGGGCCAAGGGAGCAGTTCTTC.

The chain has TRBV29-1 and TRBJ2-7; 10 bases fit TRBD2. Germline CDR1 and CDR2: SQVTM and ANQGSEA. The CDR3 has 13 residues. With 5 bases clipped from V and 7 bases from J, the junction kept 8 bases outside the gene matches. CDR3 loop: CSVKASGSLEQYF. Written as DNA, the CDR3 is TGCAGCGTTAAGGCTAGCGGGAGTCTAGAGCAGTACTTC.

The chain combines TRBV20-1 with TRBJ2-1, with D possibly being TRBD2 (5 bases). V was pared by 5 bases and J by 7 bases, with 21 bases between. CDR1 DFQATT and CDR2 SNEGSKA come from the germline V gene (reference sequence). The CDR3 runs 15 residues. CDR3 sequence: CSAQGRVRAWNEQFF. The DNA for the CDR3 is TGCAGTGCTCAAGGGCGGGTTAGGGCCTGGAATGAGCAGTTCTTC.

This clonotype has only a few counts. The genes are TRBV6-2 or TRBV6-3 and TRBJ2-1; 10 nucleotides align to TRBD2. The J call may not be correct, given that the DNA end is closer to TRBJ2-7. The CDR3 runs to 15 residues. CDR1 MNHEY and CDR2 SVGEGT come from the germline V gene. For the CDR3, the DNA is TGTGCCAGCAGTTACCCACGACTAGCGGGCTACGAGCAGTACTTC. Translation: CASSYPRLAGYEQYF.

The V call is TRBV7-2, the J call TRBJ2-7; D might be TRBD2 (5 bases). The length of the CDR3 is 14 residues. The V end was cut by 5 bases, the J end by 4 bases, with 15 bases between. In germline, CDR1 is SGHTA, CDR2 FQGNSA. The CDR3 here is CASSQHPTSYEQYF. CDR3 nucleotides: TGTGCCAGCAGCCAACACCCTACTAGTTACGAGCAGTACTTC.

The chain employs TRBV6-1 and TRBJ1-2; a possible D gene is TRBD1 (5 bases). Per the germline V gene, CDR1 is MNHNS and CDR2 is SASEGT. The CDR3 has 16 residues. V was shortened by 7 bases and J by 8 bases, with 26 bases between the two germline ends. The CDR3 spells CASNSVRDLDPSGYTF. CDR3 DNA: TGTGCCAGCAACAGTGTGCGGGACCTTGACCCCTCGGGCTACACCTTC.